The entry that follows covers one T cell receptor beta chain sequence. Which cohort a participant joined came from the clinical history participants gave. These data are taken from a study of blood T cell repertoires in COVID-19. About the research overall: COVID-19 samples, acute and convalescent, were from the United States, Italy and Spain.

Germline V gene lookup returns CDR1 LGHDT and CDR2 YNNKEL (reference sequence). The V and J ends lost 5 bases and 8 bases respectively, with 9 bases between them. The CDR3 is 11 amino acids. In the authors' methods: It was from reference gene primer amplification that nucleated cell counts were estimated. The table came from immunoSEQ multiplex PCR; TCRdb's copy has only in-frame clones and leaves some out. The D gene and trimming were derived from the DNA, and the V and J assignments and clone size from that table. The sample yields 200,000 to 250,000 clones, 70% to 85% seen once. The rearrangement links TRBV3-1 (or the pseudogene TRBV3-2) to TRBJ1-2, with a possible D match to TRBD1 (6 bases). The source is a man between 60 and 75 years old who had recovered from COVID-19. Sequencing input: PBMCs or T cells enriched from blood (not recorded which). The CDR3 spells CASSNRVGYTF. The CDR3, as DNA: TGTGCCAGCAGCAACAGGGTCGGCTACACCTTC.